This TCR beta chain was captured in a study of T cell repertoires in cytomegalovirus infection (dated by TCRdb to between 2018 and 2020). About the study as a whole: Recently identified HLA-C-restricted CMV epitopes, whose presentation resists viral immunomodulation, were targeted by peptide stimulations together with well-studied HLA-B-restricted epitopes. Because public TCR beta signatures pointed to carriage of CMV infection together with the matching HLA type, the HLA type of each donor mattered for the analysis. Study-level results and caveats: The ex vivo response was dominated by HLA-C-restricted CMV-specific TCR beta clonotypes, which also provided the single most frequent clonotype in two of eight donors. Carriers of CMV infection plus the relevant HLA type were discriminated by the cumulative frequency of public TCR beta family members in the study cohort and in an independent roughly 400-donor cohort.

The treatment or condition label of this sample denotes: in vitro stimulation with specific CMV peptide epitopes to enrich CMV-specific T cells. This clonotype has just a few counts. Its antigen is still unknown. No per-base quality is available; no much larger clone lies one base away. Sequenced on an Illumina HiSeq 1500. TCRdb trimmed the raw reads at Q25, called clones with MiXCR and kept productive beta chains. One record per CDR3 amino acid sequence lists the most common genes and DNA. The sample table contains around 570,000 distinct CDR3 sequences; only one count was recorded for almost 40% of them. The top ten clones comprise 40% to 60% of the sample. Counted from cysteine to phenylalanine, this CDR3 has 17 amino acids. Left in the record is the CDR3 DNA by itself, 51 bases read in frame from the first base. V drops 6 bases and J drops 3 bases, leaving 21 bases in between. As encoded in the germline V gene, CDR1 is SGHDN while CDR2 is FVKESK.

This receptor chain uses TRBV14 and TRBJ1-5; tentative D gene TRBD1, with 6 bases matching. Sequencing used cultured PBMCs, obtained from culture after CMV antigen stimulation. This TCR came from a human donor in good health (CMV status not recorded). Some clones in this sample may be carry-over from other donors' samples. This receptor carries the CDR3 CASSYTVDSPYNQPQHF. DNA sequence: TGTGCCAGCAGTTACACTGTGGACAGCCCTTACAATCAGCCCCAGCATTTT.